This section outlines one TCR beta chain sequence together with its context. Measured with immunoSEQ multiplex PCR; TCRdb has only the in-frame clones, and not every one. The data show fewer than 150,000 clones, around 86% seen once. The data were taken from a study of cytomegalovirus exposure and HLA in healthy donors. Germline CDR1 MRHNA, CDR2 SNTAGT. With 6 bases clipped from V and 6 bases from J, the junction kept 5 bases outside the gene matches. CDR3 length: 13 amino acids. This chain connects TRBV6-4 to TRBJ2-7, with TRBD1 matching over 10 bases. Sequencing was carried out using PBMCs. The TCR originated in a man between 18 and 35 years old in good health and CMV-seronegative. The CDR3 sequence: CASSRDRGFEQYF. As DNA, the CDR3 is TGTGCCAGCAGCCGGGACAGGGGCTTCGAGCAGTACTTC.